The 10 T cell receptor beta chains below come from one sample, sequenced in a study of OX40 agonist ivuxolimab in advanced cancers. The method behind the library was the immunoSEQ multiplex PCR assay. In its TCRdb copy, this immuneACCESS table keeps in-frame sequences only and misses some clones. Where compared with another copy, unresolved V genes explain less than half of these, and the others have no known cause. The sample table holds tens of thousands of clones, of which about 85% were seen once. The ten largest account for 0.3% to 0.45% of the sample. The starting material was CD4+ or CD8+ T cells sorted from blood, obtained in a trial of the OX40 agonist ivuxolimab. These receptors all come from an adult with an advanced solid tumor such as melanoma, head and neck, liver or kidney cancer.

This clone was seen more than once but under ten times. This chain links TRBV7-9 with TRBJ1-2; 7 nucleotides align to TRBD1. CDR1 is SEHNR and CDR2 is FQNEAQ in the germline V gene (reference sequence). Trimming removed 10 bases from V and 5 bases from J; junction bases left unmatched: 10. The CDR3 extends over 13 amino acids. CDR3 loop: CATPAGQIYGYTF. Here the CDR3 DNA reads TGTGCCACACCGGCGGGACAGATATATGGCTACACCTTC. Based on the CDR3 plus reference TRBV7-9 and TRBJ1-2, the full variable domain is DTGVSQNPRHKITKRGQNVTFRCDPISEHNRLYWYRQTLGQGPEFLTYFQNEAQLEKSRLLSDRFSAERPKGSFSTLEIQRTEQGDSAMYLCATPAGQIYGYTFGSGTRLTVV.

The J gene is TRBJ2-7, the V gene TRBV7-2, with a possible D match to TRBD1 (6 bases). Germline V lookup: CDR1 SGHTA, CDR2 FQGNSA. This CDR3 has 13 amino acids. The V gene lost 1 base and the J gene lost 6 bases, with 10 bases spanning the gap. The CDR3 region is CASSLEGTSEQYF. The CDR3 DNA reads as TGTGCCAGCAGCTTAGAGGGGACAAGCGAGCAGTACTTC.

The chain couples TRBV19 to TRBJ1-1; no clear D gene. Trimming took off 4 bases at V and 1 base at J, with 7 bases between the two ends. The V gene's germline CDR1 is LNHDA and CDR2 SQIVND (reference sequence). CDR3 length: 13 residues. CDR3 region: CASSSPGNTEAFF. CDR3 nucleotide sequence: TGTGCCAGTAGTAGCCCCGGGAACACTGAAGCTTTCTTT. The full variable domain, rest sourced from reference TRBV19 and TRBJ1-1, is DGGITQSPKYLFRKEGQNVTLSCEQNLNHDAMYWYRQDPGQGLRLIYYSQIVNDFQKGDIAEGYSVSREKKESFPLTVTSAQKNPTAFYLCASSSPGNTEAFFGQGTRLTVV.

The chain uses TRBV6-6 and TRBJ2-3; 7 nucleotides match TRBD2. CDR1 is MNHNY, CDR2 SVGAGI, per germline (reference sequence). The trim removed 7 bases at V and 3 bases at J, leaving 7 bases unmatched. CDR3 length: 14 amino acids. The DNA for the CDR3 is TGTGCCAGCACCCGGGGGGTAGGGACAGATACGCAGTATTTT. Protein: CASTRGVGTDTQYF.

CDR3 coding DNA: TGTGCCAGCCAAGGACCGGGAACCCAGTACTTC. Translation gives CASQGPGTQYF. This chain links TRBV2 with TRBJ2-5; perhaps TRBD2 as D (5 bases). This CDR3 contains 11 residues. V was pared by 8 bases and J by 8 bases, with 12 bases between. Per germline, CDR1 SNHLY and CDR2 FYNNEI.

The chain couples TRBV27 to TRBJ1-3; D call uncertain. Germline V lookup: CDR1 MNHEY, CDR2 SMNVEV (reference sequence). This CDR3 contains 20 residues. Deletions cut 2 bases from V and 0 bases from J, with 23 bases between. CDR3 sequence: CASSLRAVNSLTGSGNTIYF. CDR3 coding DNA: TGTGCCAGCAGTTTAAGGGCTGTGAATTCTCTTACTGGCTCTGGAAACACCATATATTTT.

The chain links TRBV10-3 to TRBJ2-7; TRBD1 matches at 9 bases. The CDR3 consists of 13 residues. V lost 10 bases, J lost 4 bases, and 8 bases stayed unmatched. The germline gives CDR1 ENHRY, CDR2 SYGVKD. The CDR3 is CANSPGQGYEQYF. CDR3 coding DNA: TGTGCCAACTCCCCGGGACAGGGTTACGAGCAGTACTTC.

V usage is TRBV18 and J usage is TRBJ1-4, with a tentative D call TRBD1 (5 bases). Germline V CDR1 and CDR2: KGHSH, LQKENI. Trimming pared 3 bases from V and 2 bases from J, leaving 13 bases between. The CDR3 consists of 16 residues. CDR3 residues: CASSPRQTGTNEKLFF. The DNA of the CDR3 is TGTGCCAGCTCACCCCGACAGACGGGGACTAATGAAAAACTGTTTTTT.

This chain links TRBV9 with TRBJ2-5, with D perhaps given as TRBD1 or TRBD2 (5 bases each). CDR3 length: 15 amino acids. The germline gives CDR1 SGDLS, CDR2 YYNGEE. V was shortened by 2 bases and J by 4 bases, with 15 bases between the two germline ends. CDR3 residues: CASSVSGTVGETQYF. CDR3 sequence (DNA): TGTGCCAGCAGCGTTTCCGGGACGGTAGGAGAGACCCAGTACTTC.

This rearrangement joins TRBV9 to TRBJ2-7; weak D call: TRBD1 (6 bases). Germline CDR1 is SGDLS and CDR2 is YYNGEE. With 0 bases removed from V and 0 bases from J, the gap between germline ends came to 19 bases. The CDR3 loop spans 18 amino acids. The CDR3 region is CASSVEGQQGPSSYEQYF. For the CDR3, the DNA is TGTGCCAGCAGCGTAGAGGGGCAGCAGGGGCCGAGCTCCTACGAGCAGTACTTC.